A selection of T cell receptor beta chains follows, all from one sample in a study of blood T cell repertoires in COVID-19. Produced via immunoSEQ multiplex PCR; TCRdb's table is partial and in-frame only. The sample carries around 260,000 clones, about 90% recorded once. The source material was peripheral blood. The receptors were gathered from a young adult with COVID-19, enrolled during active disease. Both conserved end residues are part of each CDR3. The D gene is left open where the match is weak. Clone sizes are given selectively: once, few, many, or a class where the clone is expanded.

clone_size j_call v_call d_call cdr3_aa cdr3_nt
once TRBJ2-7 TRBV27 NA CASRLRGGAGSYEQYF TGTGCCAGCAGACTAAGGGGGGGAGCGGGGTCCTACGAGCAGTACTTC
NA TRBJ2-7 TRBV18 TRBD1 CASSRGQGLYEQYF TGTGCCAGCTCTCGCGGACAGGGTCTCTACGAGCAGTACTTC
NA TRBJ2-7 TRBV14 TRBD2 CASSRTGGLIYEQYF TGTGCCAGCAGCCGTACCGGGGGACTAATCTACGAGCAGTACTTC
NA TRBJ1-1 TRBV2 NA CASKPLNTEAFF TGTGCCAGCAAGCCGCTGAACACTGAAGCTTTCTTT
NA TRBJ1-3 TRBV25-1 NA CASSGPGAGNTIYF TGTGCCAGCAGTGGCCCGGGGGCTGGAAACACCATATATTTT
NA TRBJ1-2 TRBV21-1 NA CASSPLGQGAHYGYTF TGTGCCAGCAGCCCGCTAGGACAGGGGGCGCACTATGGCTACACCTTC
NA TRBJ2-7 TRBV24-1 NA CATEDSFSYEQYF TGTGCCACCGAAGACAGCTTCTCCTACGAGCAGTACTTC
NA TRBJ2-5 TRBV7-2 NA CASLPEAYQETQYF TGTGCCAGCCTCCCGGAGGCGTACCAAGAGACCCAGTACTTC
NA TRBJ2-7 TRBV7-3 TRBD1 CASSPSKDRPPYEQYF TGTGCCAGCAGCCCCAGCAAGGACAGGCCCCCCTACGAGCAGTACTTC
NA TRBJ1-1 TRBV11-3 TRBD1 CASSLGDRAVSTEAFF TGTGCCAGCAGCTTAGGCGACAGGGCTGTGAGCACTGAAGCTTTCTTT
NA TRBJ2-7 TRBV3-1/TRBV3-2 TRBD2 CASSQGLAGGYEQYF TGTGCCAGCAGCCAAGGTCTAGCGGGGGGGTACGAGCAGTACTTC
NA TRBJ1-1 TRBV7-9 NA CASSLGGVEAFF TGTGCCAGCAGCTTGGGAGGCGTTGAAGCTTTCTTT
NA TRBJ2-2 TRBV29-1 TRBD1 CSVVGTGVTGELFF TGCAGCGTTGTGGGGACAGGGGTCACCGGGGAGCTGTTTTTT
NA TRBJ2-7 TRBV19 TRBD1 CASTGTGPYEQYF TGTGCCAGCACCGGGACAGGACCCTACGAGCAGTACTTC
few TRBJ2-7 TRBV11-2 NA CASRSWVTGEVEQYF TGTGCCAGCAGATCGTGGGTGACGGGAGAGGTCGAGCAGTACTTC
once TRBJ2-1 TRBV5-8 NA CASSLASGLDNEQFF TGTGCCAGCAGCTTGGCCAGCGGGTTGGACAATGAGCAGTTCTTC
NA TRBJ2-1 TRBV27 NA CASRSLTTGSYNEQFF TGTGCCAGCAGGTCCCTAACCACGGGCTCCTACAATGAGCAGTTCTTC
NA TRBJ2-3 TRBV27 TRBD2 CASSLSISLAGGIDTQYF TGTGCCAGCAGTTTATCGATTTCGCTAGCGGGAGGCATCGATACGCAGTATTTT
NA TRBJ2-2 TRBV5-1 NA CASSLLGTAENTGELFF TGCGCCAGCAGCTTACTAGGTACCGCGGAAAACACCGGGGAGCTGTTTTTT
few TRBJ2-7 TRBV3-1/TRBV3-2 NA CASSLETGTGAYEQYF TGTGCCAGCAGCTTGGAAACCGGGACTGGCGCCTACGAGCAGTACTTC
NA TRBJ2-7 TRBV19 TRBD1 CASKETGTYEQYF TGTGCCAGTAAAGAGACAGGGACCTACGAGCAGTACTTC
NA TRBJ1-5 TRBV28 NA CASSPGLEAYQPQHF TGTGCCAGCAGTCCAGGGTTGGAAGCTTATCAGCCCCAGCATTTT
NA TRBJ2-1 TRBV5-5 NA CASSLDGLSYNEQFF TGTGCCAGCAGCTTGGACGGACTCTCCTACAATGAGCAGTTCTTC
many TRBJ1-5 TRBV24-1 NA CATSETGNQPQHF TGTGCCACCAGTGAAACGGGGAACCAGCCCCAGCATTTT
once TRBJ2-2 TRBV29-1 TRBD2 CSARPGTSGANTGELFF TGCAGCGCCCGCCCCGGGACTAGCGGCGCGAACACCGGGGAGCTGTTTTTT
NA TRBJ2-3 TRBV6-4 TRBD2 CASSPGTSGSDTQYF TGTGCCAGCAGTCCCGGGACTAGCGGGTCGGATACGCAGTATTTT
NA TRBJ2-5 TRBV7-2 TRBD2 CASRPGGGKETQYF TGTGCCAGCAGGCCCGGGGGGGGAAAAGAGACCCAGTACTTC
NA TRBJ2-7 TRBV27 NA CASSLSAVAEQYF TGTGCCAGCAGTTTATCAGCGGTTGCCGAGCAGTACTTC
NA TRBJ2-7 TRBV11-2 TRBD2 CASSFGGRLGQYF TGTGCCAGCAGCTTCGGCGGGAGGTTGGGGCAGTACTTC
NA TRBJ1-2 TRBV24-1 NA CATSDASGYTF TGTGCCACCAGTGATGCCAGTGGCTACACCTTC
NA TRBJ1-2 TRBV19 NA CASSIGNLDSIYGYTF TGTGCCAGTAGTATAGGAAACCTCGACAGCATTTATGGCTACACCTTC
NA TRBJ2-7 TRBV5-4 TRBD2 CASSPRGDGYEQYF TGTGCCAGCAGCCCACGGGGGGACGGCTACGAGCAGTACTTC
NA TRBJ2-5 TRBV27 NA CASSLRGQETQYF TGTGCCAGCAGTTTAAGGGGGCAAGAGACCCAGTACTTC
NA TRBJ2-3 TRBV29-1 TRBD2 CSVTVSGSDRAATQYF TGCAGCGTAACAGTTAGCGGGAGCGACAGGGCTGCTACGCAGTATTTT
NA TRBJ2-5 TRBV7-9 TRBD1 CASSLVVTPTGRETQYF TGTGCCAGCAGCTTAGTGGTCACCCCGACAGGGAGAGAGACCCAGTACTTC
NA TRBJ2-7 TRBV5-1 NA CASSLAIASYEQYF TGCGCCAGCAGCTTGGCCATCGCGTCCTACGAGCAGTACTTC
NA TRBJ1-6 TRBV6-5 NA CASSPGVGESPLHF TGTGCCAGCAGTCCAGGGGTAGGGGAATCACCCCTCCACTTT
NA TRBJ2-7 TRBV5-1 NA CASSLDGVTSYEQYF TGCGCCAGCAGCTTGGACGGGGTCACCTCCTACGAGCAGTACTTC
NA TRBJ2-2 TRBV6-5 TRBD1 CASSIRDRVTGELFF TGTGCCAGCAGTATCCGGGACAGAGTTACCGGGGAGCTGTTTTTT
NA TRBJ1-1 TRBV5-4 NA CASSYKQPNTEAFF TGTGCCAGCAGCTATAAACAGCCGAACACTGAAGCTTTCTTT
NA TRBJ2-2 TRBV5-4 NA CASSPGLNTGELFF TGTGCCAGCAGCCCCGGTCTAAACACCGGGGAGCTGTTTTTT
NA TRBJ2-1 TRBV27 TRBD2 CASSPLAGESYNEQFF TGTGCCAGCAGTCCCCTAGCGGGAGAATCCTACAATGAGCAGTTCTTC
NA TRBJ1-1 TRBV7-9 NA CASSPVGGAEAFF TGTGCCAGCAGCCCTGTAGGGGGAGCTGAAGCTTTCTTT
few TRBJ1-1 TRBV7-9 NA CASSPRGNMNTEAFF TGTGCCAGCAGCCCCAGGGGTAACATGAACACTGAAGCTTTCTTT
NA TRBJ2-5 TRBV7-8 NA CASSLGYAYQETQYF TGTGCCAGCAGCTTAGGGTATGCGTACCAAGAGACCCAGTACTTC